This entry concerns a single TCR beta chain. This clone has just a few counts. The target of this receptor is not known. Per-base quality was not reported, and no clone a single base away is much larger than it. Inclusive of the bounding cysteine and phenylalanine, the CDR3 is 15 residues long. Just the 45-base CDR3 DNA is kept, in frame starting at base 1. The germline V gene specifies SGHRS as CDR1 and YFSETQ as CDR2. V drops 3 bases and J drops 6 bases, leaving 13 bases in between. TCRbeta CDR3 regions were sequenced with the immunoSEQ Assay. After extraction, genomic DNA underwent amplification by bias-controlled multiplex PCR, followed by high-throughput sequencing. In the source study's methods: To quantify the absolute abundance of every unique TCRbeta CDR3 region, sequences were collapsed and filtered. T cell fraction was estimated by normalization of TCRbeta template counts to usable DNA, with usable DNA being measured through amplification of reference genes present in all nucleated cells. Repertoire TCRs were annotated as SARS-CoV-2-specific when V gene, CDR3 amino acid sequence and J gene were exactly matched to a known reactive TCR set. The reference SARS-CoV-2 TCR set was derived from MIRA and filtered for enrichment in COVID-19-positive ImmuneCODE repertoires, a step that removed public or cross-reactive TCRs. Drawing on the MIRA antigens, annotated TCRs were analysed further at the level of specific ORF or position within ORF. Depth was the summed frequency of annotated unique rearrangements, while breadth was defined as annotated unique rearrangements over total unique productive rearrangements. TCR breadth was compared between groups using two-sided Wilcoxon rank-sum tests. Drawn from immuneACCESS, this table holds only the in-frame rearrangements with V and J called that TCRdb kept. Clones are partly lost; checked studies trace under half to an unresolved V gene and leave the rest unexplained. Clonal size and the V and J genes are those of that table, whereas D and trimming came from the DNA. The sample has about 180,000 clones on record, roughly 85% of them singletons. The ten top clones hold less than 6% of the sample.

The data stem from a study of Ad26.COV2.S vaccination and SARS-CoV-2 variants (dated by TCRdb to the early 2020s). Background for the entire study: Sequencing of the TCRbeta repertoire served to evaluate the specificity and breadth of SARS-CoV-2-reactive T cell receptors following Ad26.COV2.S vaccination. A total of 32 samples were included in the TCR-sequenced set, comprising roughly 19 Ad26.COV2.S vaccine recipients, 5 placebo recipients and 8 SARS-CoV-2 convalescent individuals.

Overall results and qualifications from the work: The authors noted that total T cell responses may have been underestimated by the TCR breadth and depth analyses. Vaccine and placebo recipients had comparable non-spike TCR breadth, which fits with the vaccine containing only spike. After vaccination, spike-specific CD8+ and CD4+ T cell responses were reported to show substantial breadth. Compared with placebo recipients, Ad26.COV2.S recipients showed higher spike-specific TCR breadth (P = 0.0014).

Explained via the paper, the time point label denotes: individuals recovered from natural SARS-CoV-2 infection. This receptor was obtained from a human donor who had recovered from COVID-19. The chain was built from TRBV5-1 and TRBJ1-6, with an unclear D gene assignment. The input for sequencing was peripheral blood, taken after recovery from COVID-19. This receptor carries the CDR3 CASSSQSLGNSPLHF. The nucleotide sequence reads TGCGCCAGCAGCTCCCAGAGTTTGGGTAATTCACCCCTCCACTTT.